The sequence of this T cell receptor beta chain was determined in a study of cytomegalovirus exposure and HLA in healthy donors. Study in general: Out of fewer than 500 genotyped donors, less than 90% belonged to the Caucasian-associated ancestry cluster.

This CDR3 contains 16 residues. V was clipped by 3 bases and J by 2 bases; unmatched bases: 9. Per the germline V gene, CDR1 is KGHSH and CDR2 is LQKENI. PCR involved 60 Vbeta and 13 Jbeta primers. Produced via immunoSEQ multiplex PCR; TCRdb's table is partial and in-frame only. This table holds roughly 100,000 clones, around 83% found once. Whole-study findings and limits: The classifier, whose performance was assessed in both the original and validation cohorts, reportedly diagnosed cytomegalovirus status with high specificity and sensitivity.

Concerning this clone itself: Its antigen is unidentified.

Sequencing was done on a sample of PBMCs. V usage is TRBV18 and J usage is TRBJ1-2, with 7 bases lining up with TRBD1. This receptor was obtained from a female donor in good health and CMV-seropositive. The CDR3 protein is CASSPYPGQNNYGYTF. Written as DNA, the CDR3 is TGTGCCAGCTCACCTTACCCGGGACAGAACAACTATGGCTACACCTTC.